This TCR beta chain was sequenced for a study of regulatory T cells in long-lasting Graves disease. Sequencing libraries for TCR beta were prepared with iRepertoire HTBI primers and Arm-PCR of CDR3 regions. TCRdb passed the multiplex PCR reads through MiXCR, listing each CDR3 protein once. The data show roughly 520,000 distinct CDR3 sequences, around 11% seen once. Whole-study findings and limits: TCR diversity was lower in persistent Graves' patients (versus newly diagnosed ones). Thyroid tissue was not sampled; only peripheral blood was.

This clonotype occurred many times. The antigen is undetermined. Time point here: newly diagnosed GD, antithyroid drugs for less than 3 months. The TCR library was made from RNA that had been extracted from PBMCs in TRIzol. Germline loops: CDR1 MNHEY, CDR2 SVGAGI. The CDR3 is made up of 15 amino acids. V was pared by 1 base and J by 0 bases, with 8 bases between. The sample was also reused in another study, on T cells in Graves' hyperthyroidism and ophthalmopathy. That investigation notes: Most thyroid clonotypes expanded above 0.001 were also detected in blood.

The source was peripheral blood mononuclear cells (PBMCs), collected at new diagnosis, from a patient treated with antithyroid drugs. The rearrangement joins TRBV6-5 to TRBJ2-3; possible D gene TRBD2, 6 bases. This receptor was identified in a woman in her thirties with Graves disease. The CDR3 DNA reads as TGTGCCAGCAGTTACTTAGCGGTTAGCACAGATACGCAGTATTTT. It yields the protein CASSYLAVSTDTQYF.